This T cell receptor (beta chain) stems from a study of regulatory T cells in long-lasting Graves disease. At the level of the study: The definition of persistent Graves' disease was over 5 years of antithyroid drugs with positive TSH receptor antibodies. Broader study findings: Lower TCR diversity characterized persistent Graves' patients relative to newly diagnosed patients. Persistent disease preferred TRBV28, TRBJ1-2 and TRBJ2-5; new disease, TRBV20-1 and TRBJ2-1. Persistent patients shared more public clonotypes (around 3,000) than new patients (under 1,000).

Time point reported: persistent/refractory GD, antithyroid drugs over 5 years with positive TRAb. RNA from PBMCs was the source of the TCR library. The CDR3 has 13 residues. Losses at the gene ends were 6 bases for V and 4 bases for J; bases not matched to a gene: 3. CDR1 KGHDR and CDR2 SFDVKD come from the germline V gene. In building TCR beta libraries, iRepertoire HTBI primers were used together with Arm-PCR of CDR3 regions. TCRdb analysed the multiplex PCR reads with MiXCR anew, one entry per CDR3 protein. The profile shows about 470,000 distinct CDR3 sequences, around 21% of them singletons. This clonotype was observed at least ten times. Its specificity is not known.

This clonotype originated in a female donor with Graves disease. The chain couples TRBV24-1 to TRBJ2-7, with 9 bases that match TRBD1. Material: peripheral blood mononuclear cells (PBMCs), obtained when the disease was refractory, from a patient treated with antithyroid drugs. The CDR3 bases are TGTGCCACCAGTCCCGGGACAGGGTACGAGCAGTACTTC. It encodes CATSPGTGYEQYF.